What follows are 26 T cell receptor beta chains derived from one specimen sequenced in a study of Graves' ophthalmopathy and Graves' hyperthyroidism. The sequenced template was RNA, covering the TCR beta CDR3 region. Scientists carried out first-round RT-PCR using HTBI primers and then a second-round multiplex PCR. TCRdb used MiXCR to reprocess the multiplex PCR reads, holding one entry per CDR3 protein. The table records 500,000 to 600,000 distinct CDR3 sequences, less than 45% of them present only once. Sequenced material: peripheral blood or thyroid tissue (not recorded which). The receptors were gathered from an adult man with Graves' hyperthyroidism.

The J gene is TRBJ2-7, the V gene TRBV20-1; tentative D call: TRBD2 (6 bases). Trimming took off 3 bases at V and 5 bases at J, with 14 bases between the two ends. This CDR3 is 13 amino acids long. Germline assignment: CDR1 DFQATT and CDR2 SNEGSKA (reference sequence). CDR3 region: CSARAEGYHEQYF. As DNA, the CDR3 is TGCAGTGCTAGGGCGGAGGGGTACCACGAGCAGTACTTC.

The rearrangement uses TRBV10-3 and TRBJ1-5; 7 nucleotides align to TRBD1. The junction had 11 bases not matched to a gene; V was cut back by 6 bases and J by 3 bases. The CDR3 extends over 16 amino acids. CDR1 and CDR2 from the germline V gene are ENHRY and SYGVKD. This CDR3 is CAISVTGLMINQPQHF. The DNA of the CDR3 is TGTGCCATCAGCGTGACAGGGCTCATGATCAATCAGCCCCAGCATTTT.

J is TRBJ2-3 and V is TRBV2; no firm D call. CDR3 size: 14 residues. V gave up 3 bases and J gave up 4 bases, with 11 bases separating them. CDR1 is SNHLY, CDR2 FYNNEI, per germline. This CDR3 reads CASSDSAPADTQYF. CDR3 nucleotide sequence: TGTGCCAGCAGTGATTCAGCCCCCGCAGATACGCAGTATTTT.

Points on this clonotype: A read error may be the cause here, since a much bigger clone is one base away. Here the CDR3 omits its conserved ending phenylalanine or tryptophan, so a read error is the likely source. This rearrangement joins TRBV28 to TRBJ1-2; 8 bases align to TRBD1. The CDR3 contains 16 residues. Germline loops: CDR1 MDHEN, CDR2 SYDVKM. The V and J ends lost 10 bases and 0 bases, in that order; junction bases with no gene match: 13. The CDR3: CATIKTGVGANYGYTL. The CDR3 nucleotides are TGTGCCACGATCAAGACAGGGGTGGGAGCTAACTATGGCTACACCCTC.

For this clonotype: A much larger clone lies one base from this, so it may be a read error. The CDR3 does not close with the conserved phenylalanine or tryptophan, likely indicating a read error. CDR3 in amino acids: CASSYLAGLDLGEQYL. The DNA for the CDR3 is TGTGCCAGCAGTTACCTGGCGGGACTGGATCTGGGCGAGCAGTACCTC. The chain couples TRBV6-2 or TRBV6-3 to TRBJ2-7, with D maybe TRBD2 (6 bases). The V end lost 2 bases, the J end lost 6 bases, and 20 bases lay between the germline ends. Per germline, CDR1 MNHEY and CDR2 SVGEGT. The CDR3 contains 16 residues.

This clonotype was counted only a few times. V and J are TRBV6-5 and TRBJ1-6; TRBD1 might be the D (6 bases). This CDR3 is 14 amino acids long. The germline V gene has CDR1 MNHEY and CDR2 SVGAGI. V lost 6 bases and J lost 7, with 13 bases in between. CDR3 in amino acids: CASSRGPLNSPLHF. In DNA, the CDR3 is TGTGCCAGCAGCAGGGGACCGTTAAATTCACCCCTCCACTTT.

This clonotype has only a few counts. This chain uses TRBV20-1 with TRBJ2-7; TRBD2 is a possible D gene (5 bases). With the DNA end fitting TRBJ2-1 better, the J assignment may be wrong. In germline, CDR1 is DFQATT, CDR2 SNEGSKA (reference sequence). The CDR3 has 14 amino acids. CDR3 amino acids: CSATMRGSYNEQFF. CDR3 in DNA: TGCAGTGCTACCATGCGAGGGTCCTACAATGAGCAGTTCTTC.

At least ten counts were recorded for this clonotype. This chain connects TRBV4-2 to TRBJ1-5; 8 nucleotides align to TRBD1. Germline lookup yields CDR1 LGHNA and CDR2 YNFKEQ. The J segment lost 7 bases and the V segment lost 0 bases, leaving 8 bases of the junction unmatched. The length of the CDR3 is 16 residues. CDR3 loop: CASSQDPGTGGQPQHF. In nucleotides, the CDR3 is TGTGCCAGCAGCCAAGACCCAGGGACAGGTGGGCAGCCCCAGCATTTT.

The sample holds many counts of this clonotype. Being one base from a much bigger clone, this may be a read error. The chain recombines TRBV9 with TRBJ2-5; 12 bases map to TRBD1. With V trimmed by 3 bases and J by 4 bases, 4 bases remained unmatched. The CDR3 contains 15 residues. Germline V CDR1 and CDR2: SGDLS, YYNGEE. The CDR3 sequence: CASSEGQGAGETQYF. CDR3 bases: TGTGCCAGCAGCGAGGGACAGGGGGCAGGAGAGACCCAGTACTTC. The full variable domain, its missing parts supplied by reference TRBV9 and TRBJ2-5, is DSGVTQTPKHLITATGQRVTLRCSPRSGDLSVYWYQQSLDQGLQFLIQYYNGEERAKGNILERFSAQQFPDLHSELNLSSLELGDSALYFCASSEGQGAGETQYFGPGTRLLVL.

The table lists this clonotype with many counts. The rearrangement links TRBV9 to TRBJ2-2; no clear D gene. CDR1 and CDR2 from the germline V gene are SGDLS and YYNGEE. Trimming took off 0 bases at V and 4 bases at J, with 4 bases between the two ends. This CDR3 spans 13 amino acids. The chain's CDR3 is CASSVEVTGELFF. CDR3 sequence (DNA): TGTGCCAGCAGCGTAGAGGTCACCGGGGAGCTGTTTTTT.

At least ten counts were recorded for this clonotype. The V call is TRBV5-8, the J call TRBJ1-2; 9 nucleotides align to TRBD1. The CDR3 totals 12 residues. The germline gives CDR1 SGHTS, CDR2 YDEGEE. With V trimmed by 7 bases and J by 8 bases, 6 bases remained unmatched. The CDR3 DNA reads TGTGCCAGCTGGGACAGGGTAAAAGGCTACACCTTC. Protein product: CASWDRVKGYTF.

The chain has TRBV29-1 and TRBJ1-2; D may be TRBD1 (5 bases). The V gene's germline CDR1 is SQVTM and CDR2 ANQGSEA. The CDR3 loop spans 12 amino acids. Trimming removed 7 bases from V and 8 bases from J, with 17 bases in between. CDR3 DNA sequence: TGCAGCGGGACAATGACAGTTCAAGGCTACACCTTC. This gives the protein CSGTMTVQGYTF. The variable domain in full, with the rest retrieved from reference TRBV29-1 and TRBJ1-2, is SAVISQKPSRDICQRGTSLTIQCQVDSQVTMMFWYRQQPGQSLTLIATANQGSEATYESGFVIDKFPISRPNLTFSTLTVSNMSPEDSSIYLCSGTMTVQGYTFGSGTRLTVV.

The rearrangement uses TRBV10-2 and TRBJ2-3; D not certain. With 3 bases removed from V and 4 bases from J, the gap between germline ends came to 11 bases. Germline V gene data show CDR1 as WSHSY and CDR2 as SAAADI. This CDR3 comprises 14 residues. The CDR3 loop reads CASSDSSSADTQYF. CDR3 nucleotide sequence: TGCGCCAGCAGTGATTCTAGTTCGGCAGATACGCAGTATTTT.

The CDR3 spells CASRGAQGSNSPLHF. The CDR3 DNA follows: TGTGCCAGCAGGGGAGCACAGGGGAGTAATTCACCCCTCCACTTT. This chain connects TRBV2 to TRBJ1-6, with 7 bases aligning to TRBD1. V was clipped by 6 bases and J by 6 bases; unmatched bases: 8. Germline loops: CDR1 SNHLY, CDR2 FYNNEI. This CDR3 region has 15 residues. The full variable domain, in which reference TRBV2 and TRBJ1-6 provide the parts outside the CDR3, is EPEVTQTPSHQVTQMGQEVILRCVPISNHLYFYWYRQILGQKVEFLVSFYNNEISEKSEIFDDQFSVERPDGSNFTLKIRSTKLEDSAMYFCASRGAQGSNSPLHFGNGTRLTVT.

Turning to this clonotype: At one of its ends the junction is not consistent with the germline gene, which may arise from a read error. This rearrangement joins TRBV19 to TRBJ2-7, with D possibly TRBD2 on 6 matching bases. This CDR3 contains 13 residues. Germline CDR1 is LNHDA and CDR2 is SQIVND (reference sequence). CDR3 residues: CASSMGTPYAQYF. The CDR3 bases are TGTGCCAGTAGTATGGGGACTCCCTACGCGCAGTACTTC.

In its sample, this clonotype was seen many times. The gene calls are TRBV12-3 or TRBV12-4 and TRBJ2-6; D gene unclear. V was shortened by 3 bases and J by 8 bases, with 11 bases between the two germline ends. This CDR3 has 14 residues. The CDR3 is CASSLTQPSNVLTF. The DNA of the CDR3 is TGTGCCAGCAGTTTGACCCAGCCGTCCAACGTCCTGACTTTC.

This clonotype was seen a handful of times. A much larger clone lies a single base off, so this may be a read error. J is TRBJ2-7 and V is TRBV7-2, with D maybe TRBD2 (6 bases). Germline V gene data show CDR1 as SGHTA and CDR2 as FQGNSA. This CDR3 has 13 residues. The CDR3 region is CASSPPQDYEQCF. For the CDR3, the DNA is TGTGCCAGCAGCCCACCCCAGGACTACGAGCAGTGCTTC.

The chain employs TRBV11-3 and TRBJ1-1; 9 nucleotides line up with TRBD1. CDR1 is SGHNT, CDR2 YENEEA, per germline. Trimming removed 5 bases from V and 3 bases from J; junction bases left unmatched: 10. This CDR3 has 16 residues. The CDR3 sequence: CASSQDLQGADTEAFF. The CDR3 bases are TGTGCCAGCAGCCAAGATTTACAGGGGGCTGACACTGAAGCTTTCTTT.

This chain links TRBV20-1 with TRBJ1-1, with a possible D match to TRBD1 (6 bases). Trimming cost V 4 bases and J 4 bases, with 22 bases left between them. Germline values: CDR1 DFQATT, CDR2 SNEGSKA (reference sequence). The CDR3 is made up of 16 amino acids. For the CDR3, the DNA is TGCAGTGCTAAACAGGGTCCTGGTACTGTTGGCACTGAAGCTTTCTTT. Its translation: CSAKQGPGTVGTEAFF.

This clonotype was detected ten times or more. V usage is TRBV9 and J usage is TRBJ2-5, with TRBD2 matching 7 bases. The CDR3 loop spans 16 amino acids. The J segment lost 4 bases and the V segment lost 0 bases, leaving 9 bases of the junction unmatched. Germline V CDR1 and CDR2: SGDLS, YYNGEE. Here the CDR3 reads CASSVAPSGDRETQYF. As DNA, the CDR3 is TGTGCCAGCAGCGTAGCTCCCAGCGGGGATAGAGAGACCCAGTACTTC.

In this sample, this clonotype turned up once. This chain's CDR3 is CAISDSGWEKLFF. CDR3 sequence (DNA): TGTGCCATCAGTGACTCAGGGTGGGAAAAACTGTTTTTT. The J gene is TRBJ1-4, the V gene TRBV10-3, with D possibly being TRBD1 (5 bases). Germline V gene data show CDR1 as ENHRY and CDR2 as SYGVKD. Trimming left V 3 bases short and J 8 bases short, with 10 bases between. This CDR3 has 13 residues.

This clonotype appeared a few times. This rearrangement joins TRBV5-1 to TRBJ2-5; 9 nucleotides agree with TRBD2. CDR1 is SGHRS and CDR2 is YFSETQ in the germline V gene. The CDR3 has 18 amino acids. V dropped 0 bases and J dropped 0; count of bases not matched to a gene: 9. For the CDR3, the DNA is TGCGCCAGCAGCTTGGCCAGGATTGGACTAGCGAACCAAGAGACCCAGTACTTC. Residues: CASSLARIGLANQETQYF.

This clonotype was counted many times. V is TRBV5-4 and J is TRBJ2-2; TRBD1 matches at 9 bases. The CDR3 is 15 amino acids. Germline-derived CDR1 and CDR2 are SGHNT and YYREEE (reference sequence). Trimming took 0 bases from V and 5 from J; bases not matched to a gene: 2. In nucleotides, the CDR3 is TGTGCCAGCAGCTTGGACAGGGGGCAAACCGGGGAGCTGTTTTTT. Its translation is CASSLDRGQTGELFF.

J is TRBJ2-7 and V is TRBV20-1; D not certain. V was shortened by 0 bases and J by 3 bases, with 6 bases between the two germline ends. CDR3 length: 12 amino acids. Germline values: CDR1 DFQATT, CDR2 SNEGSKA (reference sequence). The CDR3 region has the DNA TGCAGTGCTAGAGATGGCGTCTACGAGCAGTACTTC. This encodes CSARDGVYEQYF.

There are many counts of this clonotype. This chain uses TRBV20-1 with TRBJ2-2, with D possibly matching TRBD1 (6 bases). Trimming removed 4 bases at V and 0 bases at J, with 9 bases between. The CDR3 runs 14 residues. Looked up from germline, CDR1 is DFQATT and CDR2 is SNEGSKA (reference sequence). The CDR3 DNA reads TGCAGTGCTACACAGGGAGCGAACACCGGGGAGCTGTTTTTT. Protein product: CSATQGANTGELFF.

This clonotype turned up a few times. This chain's CDR3 is CASRPHSDSLQETQYF. Written as DNA, the CDR3 is TGTGCCAGCAGACCTCATTCCGACAGCCTCCAAGAGACCCAGTACTTC. V is TRBV5-8 and J is TRBJ2-5; D might be TRBD1 (5 bases). CDR3 length: 16 amino acids. From germline, CDR1 is SGHTS and CDR2 YDEGEE. V dropped 5 bases and J dropped 1 base, with 18 bases sitting between them.